This TCR beta chain was sequenced for a study of radiotherapy plus CTLA-4 blockade in lung cancer. Chemo-refractory metastatic non-small-cell lung cancer patients were treated with focal radiation plus CTLA-4 blockade with ipilimumab. Data came from immunoSEQ multiplex PCR; TCRdb stores just in-frame clones and leaves some out. The sample holds roughly 59,000 clones, about 70% seen once. V was pared by 6 bases and J by 0 bases, with 6 bases of the junction left unmatched. CDR3 length equals 15 residues. Germline CDR1 SNHLY, CDR2 FYNNEI. The starting material was peripheral blood, obtained from a patient treated with radiotherapy plus ipilimumab. This TCR was sampled from a human donor with non-small cell lung cancer whose response to radiotherapy plus ipilimumab could not be evaluated. This chain connects TRBV2 to TRBJ2-7; 9 bases match TRBD1. CDR3 nucleotide sequence: TGTGCCAGCAGACGGGACAGGGACAACTCCTACGAGCAGTACTTC. Translation gives CASRRDRDNSYEQYF.